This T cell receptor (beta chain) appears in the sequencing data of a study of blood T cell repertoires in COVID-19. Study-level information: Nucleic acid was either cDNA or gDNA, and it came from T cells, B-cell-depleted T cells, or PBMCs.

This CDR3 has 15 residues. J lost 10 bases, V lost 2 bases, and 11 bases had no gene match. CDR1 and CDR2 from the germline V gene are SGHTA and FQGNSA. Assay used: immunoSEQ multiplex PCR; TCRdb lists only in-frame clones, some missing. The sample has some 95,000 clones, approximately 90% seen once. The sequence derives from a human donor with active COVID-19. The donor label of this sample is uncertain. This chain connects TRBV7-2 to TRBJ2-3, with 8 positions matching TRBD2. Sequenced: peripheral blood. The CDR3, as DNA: TGTGCCAGCAGCTTAAGCGGGGGCCCGTCGTCTGCGCAGTATTTT. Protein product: CASSLSGGPSSAQYF.